The next 13 T cell receptor beta chains were all read from a single sample in a study of response to subunit inactivated influenza vaccine. TCRdb itself ran the RT-PCR reads through MiXCR, one entry per CDR3 protein. The repertoire has some 800,000 distinct CDR3 sequences, approximately 22% of them found once; the top ten carry more than 8.5%. The sample was PBMCs from blood, taken 5 to 6 days after vaccination. Source of these receptors: a man in his fifties or sixties who received an inactivated influenza vaccine.

This clonotype was detected only a few times. V usage is TRBV20-1 and J usage is TRBJ2-1; D is perhaps TRBD2 (7 bases). From germline, CDR1 is DFQATT and CDR2 SNEGSKA (reference sequence). The V end lost 6 bases, the J end lost 2 bases, and 14 bases lay between the germline ends. The CDR3 loop spans 14 amino acids. The CDR3 region has the DNA TGCAGTGCGAGTAGGGGGGGCCCCTACAATGAGCAGTTCTTC. Translated, it gives CSASRGGPYNEQFF.

The V and J genes are TRBV15 and TRBJ2-5; D remains unclear. CDR3 size: 14 residues. V lost 1 base to trimming and J lost 1 base, with 7 bases between them. Per germline, CDR1 LNHNV and CDR2 YYDKDF (reference sequence). The CDR3 sequence: CATSRAVGQETQYF. CDR3 nucleotide sequence: TGTGCCACCAGCAGAGCGGTAGGCCAAGAGACCCAGTACTTC.

This clonotype was counted a few times. The CDR3 is CASSQGPLGSGGELFF. CDR3 in DNA: TGTGCCAGCAGCCAAGGGCCACTCGGAAGTGGCGGGGAGCTGTTTTTT. The J gene is TRBJ2-2, the V gene TRBV4-2, with unresolved D. The V end lost 1 base, the J end lost 7 bases, and 16 bases lay between the germline ends. CDR1 and CDR2 (germline): LGHNA, YNFKEQ. This CDR3 is built from 16 residues.

This clonotype has only a few counts. J is TRBJ2-1 and V is TRBV20-1, with D tentatively TRBD1 (6 bases). Trimming cost V 4 bases and J 10 bases, with 14 bases left between them. The CDR3 runs 12 residues. Per the germline V gene, CDR1 is DFQATT and CDR2 is SNEGSKA (reference sequence). This chain's CDR3 is CSAMGASTEQFF. Here the CDR3 DNA reads TGCAGTGCTATGGGGGCCTCCACGGAGCAGTTCTTC.

This clonotype was detected only a few times. This chain uses TRBV19 with TRBJ2-7; possible D gene TRBD2, 6 bases. Trimming removed 5 bases at V and 2 bases at J, with 19 bases between. The CDR3 has 16 amino acids. Germline V gives CDR1 LNHDA, CDR2 SQIVND (reference sequence). The CDR3 loop reads CASSPSGGTVAYEQYF. The DNA of the CDR3 is TGTGCCAGTAGTCCCTCCGGAGGGACGGTCGCCTACGAGCAGTACTTC.

The chain has TRBV7-9 and TRBJ2-5, with D possibly matching TRBD1 (6 bases). The CDR3 is made up of 14 amino acids. Germline V lookup: CDR1 SEHNR, CDR2 FQNEAQ (reference sequence). Trimming removed 3 bases from V and 5 bases from J, with 13 bases in between. The CDR3 bases are TGTGCCAGCAGCTTCGGACAGTGGGATGAGACCCAGTACTTC. Translation: CASSFGQWDETQYF.

This chain joins TRBV20-1 and TRBJ1-1; D might be TRBD1 (5 bases). The CDR3 spans 11 residues. CDR1 is DFQATT and CDR2 is SNEGSKA in the germline V gene (reference sequence). DNA of the CDR3: TGCGGGAACATCAGGGACACTGAAGCTTTCTTT. Its protein product is CGNIRDTEAFF.

This clonotype has just a few counts. This rearrangement joins TRBV5-1 to TRBJ1-4, with 9 bases matching TRBD1. CDR1 and CDR2 (germline): SGHRS, YFSETQ. Trimming at V came to 4 bases and at J to 6 bases, leaving 4 bases not matched to a gene. The CDR3 covers 14 residues. CDR3 sequence reads: CASSPGQGHEKLFF. CDR3 DNA sequence: TGCGCCAGCAGCCCGGGACAGGGTCATGAAAAACTGTTTTTT.

V is TRBV6-1 and J is TRBJ1-5, with 9 bases matching TRBD1. The V segment lost 6 bases and the J segment 0 bases; nucleotides outside the gene matches: 3. The length of the CDR3 is 15 residues. From germline, CDR1 is MNHNS and CDR2 SASEGT. The CDR3 loop is CASRWTGDSNQPQHF. The CDR3, as DNA: TGTGCCAGCAGGTGGACAGGGGATAGCAATCAGCCCCAGCATTTT.

The rearrangement joins TRBV20-1 to TRBJ1-1; possible D gene TRBD1, 5 bases. CDR1 is DFQATT, CDR2 SNEGSKA, per germline (reference sequence). Trimming left V 7 bases short and J 5 bases short, with 11 bases between. This CDR3 is built from 11 residues. CDR3 DNA: TGCAGTGTCGTGGGGGGGACTGAAGCTTTCTTT. This translates into CSVVGGTEAFF.

J is TRBJ2-6 and V is TRBV2; TRBD2 matches 8 bases. With 1 base clipped from V and 1 base from J, the junction kept 6 bases outside the gene matches. In germline, CDR1 is SNHLY, CDR2 FYNNEI. The CDR3 has 18 residues. CDR3 protein: CASSEGGLAGSGANVLTF. The CDR3 DNA follows: TGTGCCAGCAGTGAAGGAGGACTAGCTGGATCTGGGGCCAACGTCCTGACTTTC.

There are a few counts of this clonotype. The chain uses TRBV7-2 and TRBJ1-2; 7 bases agree with TRBD1. Unmatched junction bases numbered 11, after V lost 5 bases and J lost 2 bases. Germline CDR1 and CDR2: SGHTA and FQGNSA. The CDR3 sequence is 16 residues long. CDR3 DNA sequence: TGTGCCAGCAGCCCTCGACAGGGAATGACAAACTATGGCTACACCTTC. This codes for CASSPRQGMTNYGYTF.

V is TRBV28 and J is TRBJ2-7; a possible D gene is TRBD1 (5 bases). Trimming took off 5 bases at V and 7 bases at J, with 12 bases between the two ends. Germline V lookup: CDR1 MDHEN, CDR2 SYDVKM. The CDR3 spans 12 residues. The CDR3 nucleotides are TGTGCCAGCAGTCCAGGGTGGCAAGAGCAGTACTTC. It yields the protein CASSPGWQEQYF. Using reference TRBV28 and TRBJ2-7 for the parts outside the CDR3, the full variable domain is DVKVTQSSRYLVKRTGEKVFLECVQDMDHENMFWYRQDPGLGLRLIYFSYDVKMKEKGDIPEGYSVSREKKERFSLILESASTNQTSMYLCASSPGWQEQYFGPGTRLTVT.